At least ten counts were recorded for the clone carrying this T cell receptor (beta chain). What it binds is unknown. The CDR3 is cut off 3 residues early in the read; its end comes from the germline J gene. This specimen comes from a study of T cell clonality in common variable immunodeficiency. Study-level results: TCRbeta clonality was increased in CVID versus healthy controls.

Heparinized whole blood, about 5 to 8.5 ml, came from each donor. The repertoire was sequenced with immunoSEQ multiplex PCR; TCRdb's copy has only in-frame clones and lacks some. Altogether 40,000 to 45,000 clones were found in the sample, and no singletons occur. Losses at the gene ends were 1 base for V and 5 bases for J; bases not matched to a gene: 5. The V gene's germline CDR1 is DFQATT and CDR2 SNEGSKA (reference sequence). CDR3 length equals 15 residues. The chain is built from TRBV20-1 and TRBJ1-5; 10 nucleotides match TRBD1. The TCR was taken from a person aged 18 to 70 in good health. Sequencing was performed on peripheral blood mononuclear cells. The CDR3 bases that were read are TGCAGTGCTAGAGCTTGGACAGGGGGTGATCAGCCC. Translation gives CSARAWTGGDQP. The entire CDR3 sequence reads CSARAWTGGDQPQHF.